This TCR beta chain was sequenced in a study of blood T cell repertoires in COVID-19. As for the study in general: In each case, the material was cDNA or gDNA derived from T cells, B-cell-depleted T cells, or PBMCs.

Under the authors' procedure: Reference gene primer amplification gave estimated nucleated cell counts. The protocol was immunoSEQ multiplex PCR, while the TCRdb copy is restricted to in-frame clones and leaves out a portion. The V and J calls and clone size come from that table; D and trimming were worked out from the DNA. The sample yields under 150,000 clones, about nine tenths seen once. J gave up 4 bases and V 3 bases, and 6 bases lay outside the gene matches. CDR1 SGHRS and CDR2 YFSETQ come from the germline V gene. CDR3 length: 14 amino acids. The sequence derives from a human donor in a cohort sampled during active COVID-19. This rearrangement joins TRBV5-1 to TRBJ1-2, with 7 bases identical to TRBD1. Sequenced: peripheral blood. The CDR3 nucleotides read TGCGCCAGCAGCTCCGAGGGGGCTGCCTATGGCTACACCTTC. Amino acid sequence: CASSSEGAAYGYTF. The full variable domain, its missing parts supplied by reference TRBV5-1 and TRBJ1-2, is KAGVTQTPRYLIKTRGQQVTLSCSPISGHRSVSWYQQTPGQGLQFLFEYFSETQRNKGNFPGRFSGRQFSNSRSEMNVSTLELGDSALYLCASSSEGAAYGYTFGSGTRLTVV.